Listed here are 12 T cell receptor beta chains from one sample, sequenced in a study of breast tumors, draining lymph nodes, adjacent tissues. Breast cancer patients provided tissue from their axillary draining lymph nodes. One entry per CDR3 protein results from TCRdb running MiXCR on the multiplex PCR reads. This table holds 140,000 or so distinct CDR3 sequences, 32% found once. The sample was axillary lymph node tissue. The receptors here all came from a female donor with breast cancer. Some clones in this sample may be carry-over from other donors' samples.

This clonotype appeared many times. V is TRBV30 and J is TRBJ2-5, with D unclear. The CDR3 covers 14 residues. Per the germline V gene, CDR1 is GTSNPN and CDR2 is SVGIG (reference sequence). With 0 bases removed from V and 2 bases from J, the gap between germline ends came to 10 bases. The CDR3 spells CAWSVGIAQETQYF. The CDR3 region has the DNA TGTGCCTGGAGTGTTGGGATAGCACAAGAGACCCAGTACTTC.

As regards this clonotype: Without the conserved terminal phenylalanine or tryptophan, this CDR3 likely stems from a read error. V and J are TRBV20-1 and TRBJ2-7; TRBD1 matches 7 bases. The germline V gene encodes CDR1 DFQATT and CDR2 SNEGSKA (reference sequence). The CDR3 contains 14 residues. CDR3 in DNA: TGCAGCGTTGACCCCACAGGGGTAGGGTCCGAGCAGTACCTC. Encoded protein: CSVDPTGVGSEQYL.

This clonotype was counted at least ten times. V gene TRBV5-1 combines with J gene TRBJ2-3, with D hard to call. The ends were cut back, 4 bases at V and 0 bases at J, with 12 bases in the middle. The germline V gene has CDR1 SGHRS and CDR2 YFSETQ. There are 15 residues in the CDR3. The chain's CDR3 is CASSPTATSTDTQYF. The CDR3 bases are TGCGCCAGCAGCCCTACAGCCACTAGCACAGATACGCAGTATTTT.

Of note for this clonotype: A read error may produce the germline difference seen at one junction end. The J gene is TRBJ1-2, the V gene TRBV19, with TRBD1 matching over 9 bases. The CDR3 is made up of 14 amino acids. CDR1 is LNHDA, CDR2 SQIVND, per germline (reference sequence). The CDR3 bases are TGTGCCAGTAGGTCATACGGGACAGGGATTGGCTGCACCTTC. Amino acid sequence: CASRSYGTGIGCTF.

This clonotype was seen ten or more times. The rearrangement links TRBV5-1 to TRBJ2-3, with 10 bases identical to TRBD1. The CDR3 has 16 amino acids. J gave up 4 bases and V 0 bases, and 5 bases lay outside the gene matches. Germline V gene data show CDR1 as SGHRS and CDR2 as YFSETQ. CDR3 DNA sequence: TGCGCCAGCAGCTTGGGCGGGACAGGGGAGCCAGATACGCAGTATTTT. This translates into CASSLGGTGEPDTQYF.

Many counts were recorded for this clonotype. The V call is TRBV6-5, the J call TRBJ2-6; D might be TRBD1 (5 bases). Germline V gene data show CDR1 as MNHEY and CDR2 as SVGAGI. The V and J ends lost 8 bases and 9 bases respectively, with 14 bases between them. CDR3 length: 13 residues. CDR3 in amino acids: CASARTWNNVLTF. CDR3 DNA: TGTGCCAGCGCCCGGACATGGAACAACGTCCTGACTTTC.

This clonotype was counted once. Mismatch with germline at one junction end may stem from a read error. This chain uses TRBV7-9 with TRBJ2-3, with TRBD2 matching over 11 bases. This CDR3 has 18 residues. Germline V CDR1 and CDR2: SEHNR, FQNEAQ (reference sequence). The CDR3 DNA reads TGTGCCAGCGAGGCTAGCGGGGGGCAGAGAGCTAGCACACATACGCAGTATTTT. Residues: CASEASGGQRASTHTQYF.

The chain links TRBV20-1 to TRBJ1-3, with D perhaps matching TRBD1 (5 bases). The CDR3 spans 14 residues. Germline V gene sequence: CDR1 DFQATT, CDR2 SNEGSKA (reference sequence). Trimming stripped 6 bases from V and 4 bases from J, with 16 bases between. The CDR3 DNA is TGCAGTGCCCGTGGCGGGGGTGGAGGAAACACCATATATTTT. Its translation: CSARGGGGGNTIYF.

This clonotype was counted at least ten times. This chain uses TRBV5-4 with TRBJ2-5; 7 positions agree with TRBD1. The junction had 8 bases not matched to a gene; V was cut back by 4 bases and J by 2 bases. Germline values: CDR1 SGHNT, CDR2 YYREEE (reference sequence). This CDR3 is 15 amino acids long. In nucleotides, the CDR3 is TGTGCCAGCAGCCAAAAGGCCAGGGGGCAAGAGACCCAGTACTTC. It is translated as CASSQKARGQETQYF.

This clonotype was counted many times. The genes are TRBV9 and TRBJ2-7; 7 bases map to TRBD2. The CDR3 runs to 15 residues. After removal of 3 bases from V and 2 bases from J, the junction contained 8 bases not matched to a gene. In germline, CDR1 is SGDLS, CDR2 YYNGEE. CDR3 DNA: TGTGCCAGCAGCGCCGTCAGGGACTATACCTACGAGCAGTACTTC. It yields the protein CASSAVRDYTYEQYF.

The J gene is TRBJ2-7, the V gene TRBV20-1; D assignment may be TRBD1 or TRBD2 (5 bases each). With 3 bases removed from V and 9 bases from J, the gap between germline ends came to 18 bases. This CDR3 has 13 residues. Looked up from germline, CDR1 is DFQATT and CDR2 is SNEGSKA (reference sequence). This chain's CDR3 is CSARGDGTCAQYF. In DNA form, the CDR3 reads TGCAGTGCTAGGGGGGACGGTACCTGCGCGCAGTACTTC.

The chain uses TRBV7-6 and TRBJ2-7, with D unresolved. V lost 7 bases to trimming and J lost 7 bases, with 23 bases between them. Germline V CDR1 and CDR2: SGHVS, FNYEAQ. This CDR3 comprises 15 residues. In DNA form, the CDR3 reads TGTGCCAGCACCTTGGGCGATAGCTCCTACAATGAGCAGTACGTC. Residues: CASTLGDSSYNEQYV.